This T cell receptor beta chain came from a study of T cell responses to AZD1222 COVID-19 vaccine. Data came from immunoSEQ multiplex PCR; TCRdb stores just in-frame clones and leaves some out. The repertoire holds 110,000 or so clones, over 75% seen once, with around 4.4% in the top ten. To note about this clone: Its antigen is as yet unknown.

Trimming cost V 6 bases and J 2 bases; bases outside gene matches: 3. Germline CDR1 is SGHVS and CDR2 is FQNEAQ. The CDR3 spans 13 residues. Study outcomes and limitations: Most donors were white British, females outnumbered males, and clonal diversity was possibly underestimated. The breadth and depth of Spike-specific TCRs increased once two AZD1222 doses had been given. None of the repertoires were sampled until the peak T cell response had passed.

This TCR was recovered from an adult who received the MenACWY meningococcal vaccine as a control. The gene calls are TRBV7-8 and TRBJ2-7; TRBD1 agrees at 8 bases. The sequencing here drew on peripheral blood, taken 28 days after the second dose of the MenACWY control vaccine. Written as DNA, the CDR3 is TGTGCCAGCAGGGACAGGGCGGCCTACGAGCAGTACTTC. The encoded protein is CASRDRAAYEQYF.